These T cell receptor beta chains were read from a single sample in a study of regulatory T cells in long-lasting Graves disease. TCRdb called the multiplex PCR reads again in MiXCR, with one record for every CDR3 protein. Seen here are about half a million distinct CDR3 sequences, 22% observed once, and the top ten hold roughly 13%. Sample: peripheral blood mononuclear cells (PBMCs), taken when the disease was refractory, from a patient treated with antithyroid drugs. These receptors were taken from a female donor with Graves disease. Both conserved end residues are part of each CDR3. Each record gives: V gene, clone size, J gene, D gene, CDR3 protein, CDR3 DNA. D genes are given only for firm matches. Clone size appears in some rows only: once, few, many, or a class for an expanded clone.

TRBV28	many	TRBJ2-7	TRBD1	CASSLLGQGGPYEQYF	TGTGCCAGCAGTTTATTGGGACAGGGAGGCCCCTACGAGCAGTACTTC
TRBV20-1	.	TRBJ1-2	.	CSATSDLRHGYTF	TGCAGTGCTACCTCAGATCTACGGCATGGCTACACCTTC
TRBV9	few	TRBJ2-2	.	CASSVGDTNTGELFF	TGTGCCAGCAGCGTAGGGGATACTAACACCGGGGAGCTGTTTTTT
TRBV30	.	TRBJ1-3	.	CAWSVADGNTIYF	TGTGCCTGGAGTGTTGCGGATGGAAACACCATATATTTT
TRBV2	many	TRBJ2-7	TRBD2	CASTIAGTSYEQYF	TGTGCCAGCACCATAGCGGGGACATCCTACGAGCAGTACTTC
TRBV12-3/TRBV12-4	few	TRBJ2-6	.	CASSPAVVLTF	TGTGCCAGCAGTCCCGCCGTCGTCCTGACTTTC
TRBV9	.	TRBJ1-2	.	CASSEGPGNYGYTF	TGTGCCAGCAGCGAGGGACCGGGAAACTATGGCTACACCTTC
TRBV30	few	TRBJ1-1	.	CAWRGRERGEAFF	TGTGCCTGGAGAGGCAGGGAAAGGGGTGAAGCTTTCTTT
TRBV4-2	.	TRBJ1-2	.	CASSQDQGTPNYTF	TGTGCCAGCAGCCAAGATCAGGGGACTCCCAACTACACCTTC
TRBV29-1	many	TRBJ1-2	.	CSVPQAGYTF	TGCAGCGTTCCTCAAGCCGGCTACACCTTC
TRBV7-8	.	TRBJ2-6	.	CASSPLRLSSGANVLTF	TGTGCCAGCAGCCCTCTTAGACTGTCCTCTGGGGCCAACGTCCTGACTTTC
TRBV19	many	TRBJ2-7	.	CASSPSWGLHYEQYF	TGTGCCAGTAGCCCCTCTTGGGGACTTCACTACGAGCAGTACTTC
TRBV7-9	.	TRBJ2-1	TRBD2	CASSHDLAGDGYNEQFF	TGTGCCAGCAGCCACGACCTAGCGGGAGATGGGTACAATGAGCAGTTCTTC
TRBV11-2	.	TRBJ2-2	.	CAIPTPGAANTGELFF	TGTGCCATCCCGACCCCCGGGGCCGCGAACACCGGGGAGCTGTTTTTT
TRBV7-2	few	TRBJ1-3	.	CASTRGGAGNTIYF	TGTGCCAGCACCAGAGGGGGGGCTGGAAACACCATATATTTT
TRBV7-9	.	TRBJ2-5	.	CASVGGLQETQYF	TGTGCCAGCGTAGGGGGTCTGCAAGAGACCCAGTACTTC
TRBV2	many	TRBJ1-5	.	CATADDSNQPQHF	TGTGCCACCGCGGATGATAGCAATCAGCCCCAGCATTTT
TRBV28	.	TRBJ2-1	.	CASSLSRAPYNEQFF	TGTGCCAGCAGTTTGTCTAGGGCGCCCTACAATGAGCAGTTCTTC